This passage covers 11 T cell receptor beta chains from one sample sequenced in a study of blood T cell repertoires in COVID-19. Libraries were prepared by immunoSEQ multiplex PCR; TCRdb keeps only in-frame clonotypes and omits some of them. The sample shows fewer than 200,000 clones, approximately 87% of them seen only once. The sample comprised peripheral blood. These receptors originate from a woman in her 70s with COVID-19, enrolled during active disease.

This clone occurred once. At the DNA level, this CDR3 is encoded by other sequences in the same sample as well. This CDR3 reads CASSLDRGNEQYF. CDR3 DNA sequence: TGCGCCAGCAGCCTGGACAGGGGTAACGAGCAGTACTTC. The chain combines TRBV5-1 with TRBJ2-7; 9 nucleotides align to TRBD1. The CDR3 covers 13 residues. From germline, CDR1 is SGHRS and CDR2 YFSETQ. The V and J ends lost 4 bases and 5 bases, in that order; junction bases with no gene match: 4.

This sequence joins TRBV12-3 or TRBV12-4 and TRBJ2-6; 7 bases fit TRBD1. V was pared by 6 bases and J by 17 bases, with 10 bases of the junction left unmatched. The CDR3 has 12 amino acids. The CDR3 coding sequence is TGTGCCAGCAGCAGGACCGACAGGGACGTGACTTTC. Amino acid sequence: CASSRTDRDVTF.

The CDR3 region is CASSYLVNSNTEAFF. CDR3 nucleotide sequence: TGTGCCAGCAGTTACTTAGTGAACTCGAACACTGAAGCTTTCTTT. The chain combines TRBV6-6 with TRBJ1-1; D call uncertain. V gave up 1 base and J gave up 1 base, with 10 bases separating them. The CDR3 loop spans 15 amino acids. Germline CDR1 is MNHNY and CDR2 is SVGAGI (reference sequence).

The chain recombines TRBV12-3 or TRBV12-4 with TRBJ2-7; weak D call: TRBD2 (5 bases). V shed 4 bases and J shed 4 bases, with 8 bases lying between them. The CDR3 consists of 12 residues. CDR3: CASSSRDYEQYF. The CDR3 DNA follows: TGTGCCAGCAGTTCCCGGGATTACGAGCAGTACTTC.

V usage is TRBV9 and J usage is TRBJ2-2; TRBD2 agrees at 9 bases. CDR1 is SGDLS, CDR2 YYNGEE, per germline. The trim removed 1 base at V and 7 bases at J, leaving 8 bases unmatched. The CDR3 runs 16 residues. The CDR3 is CASSVIGTSIGGELFF. CDR3 sequence (DNA): TGTGCCAGCAGCGTAATAGGGACTAGCATCGGCGGGGAGCTGTTTTTT.

The CDR3 spells CASSYSGRVGYEQYF. The CDR3 DNA reads TGTGCCAGCAGTTACTCGGGTCGGGTGGGCTACGAGCAGTACTTC. V and J are TRBV6-5 and TRBJ2-7; D is uncertain. This CDR3 spans 15 amino acids. CDR1 and CDR2 (germline): MNHEY, SVGAGI. V was pared by 0 bases and J by 3 bases, with 12 bases between.

This clone was seen once. The same CDR3 is also encoded by other DNA sequences in this sample. V usage is TRBV18 and J usage is TRBJ1-5; a weak D match, TRBD1 (6 bases). Germline V lookup: CDR1 KGHSH, CDR2 LQKENI. There are 13 residues in the CDR3. The V end lost 3 bases, the J end lost 5 bases, and 8 bases lay between the germline ends. The CDR3 DNA reads as TGTGCCAGCTCACCCAACAGGGATCAGCCCCAGCATTTT. Translating it yields CASSPNRDQPQHF.

This clone was picked up one time. Other DNA sequences in the same sample also yield this CDR3. J is TRBJ1-2 and V is TRBV28; D is ambiguous. V lost 3 bases and J 5 bases, leaving 13 bases between the germline ends. The CDR3 length is 14 residues. Germline V lookup: CDR1 MDHEN, CDR2 SYDVKM. The chain's CDR3 is CASSFTAGNYGYTF. CDR3 sequence (DNA): TGTGCCAGCAGTTTTACTGCCGGGAATTATGGCTACACCTTC.

The chain combines TRBV2 with TRBJ2-3, with D tentatively TRBD2 (6 bases). The CDR3 is 15 residues long. Germline V CDR1 and CDR2: SNHLY, FYNNEI. V gave up 4 bases and J gave up 3 bases, with 14 bases separating them. CDR3 in amino acids: CASSVLGGLTDTQYF. CDR3 DNA: TGTGCCAGCAGTGTGTTGGGGGGATTAACAGATACGCAGTATTTT.

The rearrangement links TRBV29-1 to TRBJ2-2; D uncertain. The CDR3 sequence is 13 residues long. Germline assignment: CDR1 SQVTM and CDR2 ANQGSEA. V dropped 5 bases and J dropped 1 base, with 8 bases sitting between them. The CDR3 DNA is TGCAGCGTTTGGCGGAAGAACACCGGGGAGCTGTTTTTT. This translates into CSVWRKNTGELFF.

The chain links TRBV5-1 to TRBJ1-1; 7 bases fit TRBD1. The CDR3 is 15 residues long. J was trimmed by 0 bases and V by 1 base; bases with no gene match: 3. Germline CDR1 SGHRS, CDR2 YFSETQ. CDR3 sequence reads: CASSLNQGVNTEAFF. Here the CDR3 DNA reads TGCGCCAGCAGCTTGAATCAGGGGGTGAACACTGAAGCTTTCTTT.